Described below is a single TCR beta chain sequence and its context. The antigen it binds to is not known. No much larger clonotype is one base removed from it; base qualities were not supplied. These data are taken from a study of T cells after yellow fever vaccination (dated by TCRdb to about 2019). General notes on the study: The SMART-Seq v4 Ultra Low Input RNA kit was used to prepare libraries from fractions with low cell numbers. To follow T-cell clones before and after both primary and booster YFV17D yellow fever vaccination, bulk TCR alpha and beta repertoires underwent longitudinal sequencing. Two healthy male donors, one aged 18 to 30 and one aged 30 to 40 years, made up the cohort. Blood was collected at multiple timepoints before and after primary and secondary immunization, and bulk PBMC replicates and cell subsets were isolated.

Reading the label with the study, this specimen's treatment or condition is: live attenuated yellow fever vaccine strain. Two biological replicates of bulk PBMCs were collected at each blood-draw timepoint. PBMCs were isolated from peripheral blood using a standard Ficoll-Paque protocol. RNA was extracted with TriZol from bulk PBMCs, CD4 and CD8 fractions, and dextramer-positive and dextramer-negative fractions. The paper's findings and limits, for the study overall: A small share of clonotypes was detected in both CD4 and CD8 compartments, with the overlap likely arising from convergent recombination. Only a couple of donors were included in the study, so the extent to which the findings can be generalized is limited. Compared with the primary T-cell response, the secondary T-cell response was weaker but faster, peaking on day 5 rather than day 15. After the booster, most clones that had expanded after primary vaccination were detected again (roughly 95% of CD4 and around 88% of CD8), suggesting broad maintenance of memory. FACS-sorted repertoires could contain abundant contaminating clonotypes from the bulk population, so computational filtering was required.

Trimming costs V 6 bases and J 0 bases, and their ends lie 6 bases apart. The CDR3 measures 13 amino acids from cysteine to phenylalanine. Of the read, only the CDR3 DNA is kept; its 39 bases are in frame from base 1. The germline V gene specifies MDHEN as CDR1 and SYDVKM as CDR2. Synthesis of TCR cDNA relied on 5'RACE template switching, a step that introduced a universal primer site along with unique molecular identifiers. cDNA synthesis was primed from both the TCR alpha and TCR beta constant segments. Libraries were amplified in two PCR steps, with sample barcodes and sequencing adapters added in the second step. Sequencing of libraries was done on Illumina HiSeq 2500 (2x100 bp) or NovaSeq (2x150 bp). The study's processing was this. Reads were demultiplexed and collapsed into UMI consensus sequences with MIGEC, and V(D)J alignment was performed with MiXCR. Using edgeR on replicate PBMC samples, clonotypes were called vaccine-responding if FDR was below 0.01 and the log2 fold change was above 5 up to day 15. CD4 or CD8 identity was assigned to each bulk clonotype according to whether the clonotype was present at higher abundance in the sequenced CD4 repertoire or the sequenced CD8 repertoire. TCRdb ran its own pipeline on the public reads, namely fastp trimming at Q25 and MiXCR clone calling, and kept in-frame beta chains. All rows with the same CDR3 protein become a single entry with the most common DNA and genes. The V and J calls were determined by TCRdb, not by the authors. Here the sample has about 580,000 distinct CDR3 sequences; roughly a sixth occur a single time. The ten largest clones add up to 17% of the sample.

The chain joins TRBV28 to TRBJ1-5; the D gene remains uncertain. This sample comprised PBMCs, obtained less than 6 days after the first yellow fever vaccination. This clonotype was sampled from a man aged 18-30 years who received the YFV17D yellow fever vaccine. In nucleotide form, the sequence is TGTGCCAGCAGAGGAAGTAGCAATCAGCCCCAGCATTTT. It codes for CASRGSSNQPQHF.